This TCR beta chain derives from a study of cytomegalovirus exposure and HLA in healthy donors. V was clipped by 6 bases and J by 1 base, with 12 bases between them. The CDR3 extends over 15 amino acids. Germline CDR1 is LNHDA and CDR2 is SQIVND (reference sequence). As for this clone: Its cognate antigen is unknown.

PCR amplification relied on 60 Vbeta primers (plus 13 Jbeta primers). TCRdb's copy holds only in-frame clones and misses some; the assay was immunoSEQ multiplex PCR. The sample has roughly 150,000 clones, around 80% seen once. General study results and limits: According to an earlier analysis, most TCR beta V segments yielded productive rearrangements about 90% or about 30% of the time. Researchers reportedly found TCR beta sequences accurately predicted most subjects' HLA-A and HLA-B alleles.

Sequences were obtained from PBMCs. The rearrangement links TRBV19 to TRBJ2-2; D may be TRBD2 (6 bases). This clonotype was obtained from a man aged 35-49 years in good health and CMV-seropositive. DNA of the CDR3: TGTGCCAGTAGAAAGATAGCGGTGAACACCGGGGAGCTGTTTTTT. Its protein is CASRKIAVNTGELFF.